The T cell receptor (beta chain) under discussion was sequenced for a study of T cells in localized non-small cell lung cancer. Study-wide results and limits: Heterogeneity is still possible, as just one tumor region was sequenced.

The data were produced by immunoSEQ multiplex PCR, yet TCRdb's version contains in-frame clones alone and is incomplete. The table records fewer than 2,000 clones, more than 25% of them present only once. V lost 6 bases to trimming and J lost 6 bases, with 12 bases between them. Germline lookup yields CDR1 MNHGY and CDR2 SAAAGT. This CDR3 is built from 12 residues. A word on this clone: The antigen remains undetermined.

The TCR comes from a male donor older than 55 with stage II squamous cell lung carcinoma. The J gene is TRBJ2-7, the V gene TRBV6-8; possible D gene TRBD1, 6 bases. This specimen was lung tumor tissue, taken before any cancer treatment. The CDR3 spells CASRSFRGEQYF. CDR3 nucleotide sequence: TGTGCCAGCAGGAGCTTCAGGGGCGAGCAGTACTTC.